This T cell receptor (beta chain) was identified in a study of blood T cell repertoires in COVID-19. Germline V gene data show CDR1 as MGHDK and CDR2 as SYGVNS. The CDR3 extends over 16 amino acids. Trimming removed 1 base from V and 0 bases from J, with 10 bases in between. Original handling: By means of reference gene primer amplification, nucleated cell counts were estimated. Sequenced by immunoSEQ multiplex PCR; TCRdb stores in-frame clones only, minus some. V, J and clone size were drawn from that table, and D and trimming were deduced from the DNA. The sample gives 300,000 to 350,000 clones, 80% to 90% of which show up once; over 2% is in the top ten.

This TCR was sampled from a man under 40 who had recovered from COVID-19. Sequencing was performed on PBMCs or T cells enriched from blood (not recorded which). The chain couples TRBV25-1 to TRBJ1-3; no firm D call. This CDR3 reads CASSESYSYSGNTIYF. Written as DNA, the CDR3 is TGTGCCAGCAGTGAATCTTACAGCTACTCTGGAAACACCATATATTTT.